The clone carrying this T cell receptor (beta chain) has more than one count but fewer than ten. Its specificity is not known. The entry originates in a study of T cells after posttransplantation cyclophosphamide. General observations from the study: Later post-transplant blood repertoires were often dominated by donor CD8+ memory clones. TRB overlap between skin or GI tissue T cells and blood was limited.

Looked up from germline, CDR1 is SGHTA and CDR2 is FQGNSA. This CDR3 spans 14 amino acids. Trimming removed 1 base from V and 2 bases from J, with 8 bases in between. Only in-frame clones appear in the TCRdb table, and some are missing; sequencing was by immunoSEQ multiplex PCR. Among roughly 49,000 clones listed, approximately 86% were seen once. The sample taken for sequencing was PBMCs. This chain uses TRBV7-2 with TRBJ1-1, with D possibly matching TRBD1 (5 bases). This sequence originates from a man younger than 45 with a blood cancer, CMV-positive, and with a related stem cell donor. The CDR3: CASSLGGANTEAFF. The CDR3 DNA reads TGTGCCAGCAGCTTAGGTGGGGCTAACACTGAAGCTTTCTTT. Complete variable domain (other parts from reference TRBV7-2 and TRBJ1-1): GAGVSQSPSNKVTEKGKDVELRCDPISGHTALYWYRQSLGQGLEFLIYFQGNSAPDKSGLPSDRFSAERTGGSVSTLTIQRTQQEDSAVYLCASSLGGANTEAFFGQGTRLTVV.